This T cell receptor (beta chain) comes out of a study of blood T cell repertoires in COVID-19. Only in-frame clones appear in the TCRdb table, and some are missing; sequencing was by immunoSEQ multiplex PCR. The table lists roughly 81,000 clones, roughly nine tenths of them singletons. CDR3 length: 15 amino acids. V lost 6 bases, J lost 6 bases, and 10 bases stayed unmatched. CDR1 is MDHEN and CDR2 is SYDVKM in the germline V gene. The receptor's source is a man younger than 40 with acute or convalescent COVID-19. The chain recombines TRBV28 with TRBJ2-1; 8 bases are shared with TRBD2. Input material: peripheral blood. As DNA, the CDR3 is TGTGCCAGCAGACTCCTCCGGACTAGCTTCAATGAGCAGTTCTTC. Amino acids: CASRLLRTSFNEQFF.